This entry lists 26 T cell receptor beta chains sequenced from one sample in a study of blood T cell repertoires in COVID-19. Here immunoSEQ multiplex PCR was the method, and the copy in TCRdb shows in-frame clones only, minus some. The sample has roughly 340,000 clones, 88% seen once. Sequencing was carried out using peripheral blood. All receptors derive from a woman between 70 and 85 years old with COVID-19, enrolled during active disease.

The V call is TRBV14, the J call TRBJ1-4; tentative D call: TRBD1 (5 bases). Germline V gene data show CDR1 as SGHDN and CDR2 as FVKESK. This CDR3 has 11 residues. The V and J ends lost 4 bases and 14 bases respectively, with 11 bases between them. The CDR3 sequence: CASSPGRVLFF. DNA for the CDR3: TGTGCCAGCAGCCCGGGCAGGGTTCTGTTTTTT. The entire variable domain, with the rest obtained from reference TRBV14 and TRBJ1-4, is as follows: EAGVTQFPSHSVIEKGQTVTLRCDPISGHDNLYWYRRVMGKEIKFLLHFVKESKQDESGMPNNRFLAERTGGTYSTLKVQPAELEDSGVYFCASSPGRVLFFGSGTQLSVL.

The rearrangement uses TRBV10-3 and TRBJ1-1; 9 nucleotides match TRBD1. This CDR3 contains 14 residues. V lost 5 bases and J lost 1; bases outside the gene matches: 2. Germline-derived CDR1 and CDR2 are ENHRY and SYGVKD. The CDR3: CAISSTGGNTEAFF. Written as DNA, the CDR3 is TGTGCCATCAGTTCGACAGGGGGGAACACTGAAGCTTTCTTT.

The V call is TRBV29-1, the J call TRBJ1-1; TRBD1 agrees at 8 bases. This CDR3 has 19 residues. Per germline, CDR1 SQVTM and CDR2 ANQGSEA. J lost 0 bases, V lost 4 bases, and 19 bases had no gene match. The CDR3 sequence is CSVGYTGQGALSLNTEAFF. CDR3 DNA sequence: TGCAGCGTTGGTTACACGGGTCAGGGGGCCCTCTCTTTGAACACTGAAGCTTTCTTT. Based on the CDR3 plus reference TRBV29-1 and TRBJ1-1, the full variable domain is SAVISQKPSRDICQRGTSLTIQCQVDSQVTMMFWYRQQPGQSLTLIATANQGSEATYESGFVIDKFPISRPNLTFSTLTVSNMSPEDSSIYLCSVGYTGQGALSLNTEAFFGQGTRLTVV.

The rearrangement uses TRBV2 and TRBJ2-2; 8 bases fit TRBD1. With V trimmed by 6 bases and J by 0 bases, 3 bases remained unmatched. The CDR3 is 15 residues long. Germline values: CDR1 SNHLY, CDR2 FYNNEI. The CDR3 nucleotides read TGTGCCAGCAGGGCGACAGGGGCGAACACCGGGGAGCTGTTTTTT. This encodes CASRATGANTGELFF.

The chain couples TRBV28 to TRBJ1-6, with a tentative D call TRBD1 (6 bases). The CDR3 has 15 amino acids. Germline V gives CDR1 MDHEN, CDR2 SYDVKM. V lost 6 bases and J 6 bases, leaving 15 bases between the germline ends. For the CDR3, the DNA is TGTGCCAGCAGCCGCGACAGGATAAGTAATTCACCCCTCCACTTT. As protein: CASSRDRISNSPLHF.

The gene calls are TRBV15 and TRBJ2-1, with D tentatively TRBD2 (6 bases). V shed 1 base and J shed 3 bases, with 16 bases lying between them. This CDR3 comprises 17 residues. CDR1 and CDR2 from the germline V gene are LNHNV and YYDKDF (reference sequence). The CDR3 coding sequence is TGTGCCACCAGCAGAGGGCCTCAAGGGACTGGCTACAATGAGCAGTTCTTC. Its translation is CATSRGPQGTGYNEQFF.

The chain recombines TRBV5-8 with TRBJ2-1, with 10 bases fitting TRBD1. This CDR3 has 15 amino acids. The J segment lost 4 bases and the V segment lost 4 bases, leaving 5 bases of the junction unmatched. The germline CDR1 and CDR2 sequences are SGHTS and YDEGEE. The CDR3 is CASSLGQGRYNEQFF. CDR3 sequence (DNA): TGTGCCAGCAGCCTGGGACAGGGGCGTTACAATGAGCAGTTCTTC.

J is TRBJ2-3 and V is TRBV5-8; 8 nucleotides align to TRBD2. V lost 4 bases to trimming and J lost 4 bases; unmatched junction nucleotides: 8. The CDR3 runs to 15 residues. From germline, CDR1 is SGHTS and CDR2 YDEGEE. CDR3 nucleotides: TGTGCCAGCAGCCCGGGAGGGGGGCAGGCAGATACGCAGTATTTT. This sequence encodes CASSPGGGQADTQYF.

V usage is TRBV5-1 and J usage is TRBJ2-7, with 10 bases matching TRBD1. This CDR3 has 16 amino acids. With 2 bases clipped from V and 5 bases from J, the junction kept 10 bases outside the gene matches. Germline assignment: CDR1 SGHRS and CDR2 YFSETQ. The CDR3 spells CASSFRTGGPSNEQYF. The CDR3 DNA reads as TGCGCCAGCAGCTTTCGGACAGGGGGTCCGTCGAACGAGCAGTACTTC. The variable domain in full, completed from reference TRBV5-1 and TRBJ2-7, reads KAGVTQTPRYLIKTRGQQVTLSCSPISGHRSVSWYQQTPGQGLQFLFEYFSETQRNKGNFPGRFSGRQFSNSRSEMNVSTLELGDSALYLCASSFRTGGPSNEQYFGPGTRLTVT.

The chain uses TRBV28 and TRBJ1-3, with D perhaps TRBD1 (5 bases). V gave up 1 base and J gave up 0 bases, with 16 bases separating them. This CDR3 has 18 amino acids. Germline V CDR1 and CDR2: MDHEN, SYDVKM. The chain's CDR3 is CASSLFGRVGSSGNTIYF. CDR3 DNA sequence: TGTGCCAGCAGTTTATTTGGCAGGGTTGGTTCCTCTGGAAACACCATATATTTT.

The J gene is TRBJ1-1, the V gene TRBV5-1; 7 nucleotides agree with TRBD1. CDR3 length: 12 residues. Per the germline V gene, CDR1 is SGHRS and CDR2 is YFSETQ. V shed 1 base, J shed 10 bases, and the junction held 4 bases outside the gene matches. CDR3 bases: TGCGCCAGCAGCTTGACAGGGGACGGAGCTTTCTTT. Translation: CASSLTGDGAFF.

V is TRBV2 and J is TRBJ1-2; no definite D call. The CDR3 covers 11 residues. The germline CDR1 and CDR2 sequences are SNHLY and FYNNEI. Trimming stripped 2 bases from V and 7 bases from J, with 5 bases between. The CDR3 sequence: CASSESPGYTF. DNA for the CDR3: TGTGCCAGCAGTGAATCTCCTGGCTACACCTTC.

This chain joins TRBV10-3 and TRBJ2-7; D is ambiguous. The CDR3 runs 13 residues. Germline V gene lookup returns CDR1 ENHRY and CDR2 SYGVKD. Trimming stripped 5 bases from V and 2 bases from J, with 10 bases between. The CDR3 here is CAISLGTTYEQYF. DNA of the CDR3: TGTGCCATCAGTCTTGGCACAACCTACGAGCAGTACTTC.

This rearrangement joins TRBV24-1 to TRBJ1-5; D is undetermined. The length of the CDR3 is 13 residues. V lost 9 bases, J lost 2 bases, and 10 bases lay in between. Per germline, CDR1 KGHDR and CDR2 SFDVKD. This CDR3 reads CATPVGGNQPQHF. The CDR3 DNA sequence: TGTGCCACCCCCGTCGGGGGCAATCAGCCCCAGCATTTT.

Written as DNA, the CDR3 is TGCGCCAGCAGCTTGGAAATACTAGCGGGGGCGGGGAACGAGCAGTACTTC. Translated: CASSLEILAGAGNEQYF. The rearrangement uses TRBV5-1 and TRBJ2-7, with 11 bases fitting TRBD2. Germline lookup yields CDR1 SGHRS and CDR2 YFSETQ. This CDR3 contains 17 residues. V lost 0 bases to trimming and J lost 5 bases; unmatched junction nucleotides: 10.

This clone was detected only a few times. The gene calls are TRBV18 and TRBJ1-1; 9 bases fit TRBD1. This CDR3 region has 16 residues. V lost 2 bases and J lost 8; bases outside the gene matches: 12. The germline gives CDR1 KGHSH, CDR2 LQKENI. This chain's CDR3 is CASSPRSGTGSEEAFF. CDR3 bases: TGTGCCAGCTCACCAAGATCCGGGACAGGGAGCGAGGAAGCTTTCTTT.

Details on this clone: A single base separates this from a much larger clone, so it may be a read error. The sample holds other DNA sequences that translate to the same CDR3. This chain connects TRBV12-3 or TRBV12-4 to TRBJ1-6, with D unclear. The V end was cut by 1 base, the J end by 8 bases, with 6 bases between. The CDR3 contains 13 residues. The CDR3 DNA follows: TGTGCCAGCAGTTTAGGCGGGGATTCACCCCTCCACTTT. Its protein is CASSLGGDSPLHF.

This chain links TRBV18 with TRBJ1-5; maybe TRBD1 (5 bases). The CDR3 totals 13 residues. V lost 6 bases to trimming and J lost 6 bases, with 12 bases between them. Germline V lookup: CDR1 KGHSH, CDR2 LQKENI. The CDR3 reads CASSYGQGQPQHF. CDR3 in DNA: TGTGCCAGCTCCTACGGTCAGGGTCAGCCCCAGCATTTT.

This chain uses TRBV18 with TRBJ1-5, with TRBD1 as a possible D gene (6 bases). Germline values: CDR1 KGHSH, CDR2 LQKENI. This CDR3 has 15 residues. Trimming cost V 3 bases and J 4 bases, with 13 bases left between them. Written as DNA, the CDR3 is TGTGCCAGCTCACCGTCAACAGGGTTTAATCAGCCCCAGCATTTT. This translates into CASSPSTGFNQPQHF.

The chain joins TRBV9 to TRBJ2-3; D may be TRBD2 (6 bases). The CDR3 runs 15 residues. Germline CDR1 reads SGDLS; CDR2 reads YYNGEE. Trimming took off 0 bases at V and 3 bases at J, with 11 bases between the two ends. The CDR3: CASSVGNGGTDTQYF. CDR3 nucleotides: TGTGCCAGCAGCGTAGGGAATGGAGGGACAGATACGCAGTATTTT.

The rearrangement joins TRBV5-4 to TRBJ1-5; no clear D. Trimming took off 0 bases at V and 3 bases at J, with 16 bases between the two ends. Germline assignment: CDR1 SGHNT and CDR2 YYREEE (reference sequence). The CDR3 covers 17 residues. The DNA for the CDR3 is TGTGCCAGCAGCTTGGAGCCCGGCGGGCAGACCAATCAGCCCCAGCATTTT. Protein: CASSLEPGGQTNQPQHF.

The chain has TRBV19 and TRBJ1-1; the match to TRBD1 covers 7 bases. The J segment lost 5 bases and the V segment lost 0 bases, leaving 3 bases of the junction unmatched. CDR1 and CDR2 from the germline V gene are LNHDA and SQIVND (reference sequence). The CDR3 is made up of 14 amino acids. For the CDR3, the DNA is TGTGCCAGTAGTATAGATGCAGGGGGAACTGAAGCTTTCTTT. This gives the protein CASSIDAGGTEAFF.

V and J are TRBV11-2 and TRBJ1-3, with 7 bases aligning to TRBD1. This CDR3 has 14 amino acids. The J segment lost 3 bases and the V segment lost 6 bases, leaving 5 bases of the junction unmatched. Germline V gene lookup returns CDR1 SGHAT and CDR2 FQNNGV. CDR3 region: CASSPTGFGNTIYF. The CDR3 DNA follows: TGTGCCAGCAGTCCGACAGGGTTTGGAAACACCATATATTTT.

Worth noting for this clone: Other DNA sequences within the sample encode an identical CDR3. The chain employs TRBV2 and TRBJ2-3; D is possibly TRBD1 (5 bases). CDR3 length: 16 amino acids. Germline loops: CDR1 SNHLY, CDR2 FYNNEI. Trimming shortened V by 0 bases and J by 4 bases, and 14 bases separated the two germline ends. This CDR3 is CASSEALLGAPDTQYF. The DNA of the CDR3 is TGTGCCAGCAGTGAAGCGCTTCTTGGGGCCCCAGATACGCAGTATTTT.

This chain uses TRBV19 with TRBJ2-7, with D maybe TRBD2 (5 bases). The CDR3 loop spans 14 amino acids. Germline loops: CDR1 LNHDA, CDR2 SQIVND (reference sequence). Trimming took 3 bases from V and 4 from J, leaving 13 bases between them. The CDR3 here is CASSIAASGYEQYF. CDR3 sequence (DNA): TGTGCCAGTAGTATTGCGGCCTCGGGGTACGAGCAGTACTTC. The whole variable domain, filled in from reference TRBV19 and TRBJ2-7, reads DGGITQSPKYLFRKEGQNVTLSCEQNLNHDAMYWYRQDPGQGLRLIYYSQIVNDFQKGDIAEGYSVSREKKESFPLTVTSAQKNPTAFYLCASSIAASGYEQYFGPGTRLTVT.

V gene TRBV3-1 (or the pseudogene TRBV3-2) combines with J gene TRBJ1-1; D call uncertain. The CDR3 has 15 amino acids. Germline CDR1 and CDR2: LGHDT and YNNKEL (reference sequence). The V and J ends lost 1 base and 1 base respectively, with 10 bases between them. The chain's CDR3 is CASSQGGQQNTEAFF. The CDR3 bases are TGTGCCAGCAGCCAAGGCGGGCAACAGAACACTGAAGCTTTCTTT.